Presented here are 18 T cell receptor beta chains from one specimen sequenced in a study of T cell responses to AZD1222 COVID-19 vaccine. Assay: immunoSEQ multiplex PCR; the TCRdb copy retains only in-frame clones and omits some. The sample has tens of thousands of clones, about nine tenths seen once. The material sequenced was peripheral blood, taken on day 0 of AZD1222 vaccination. The origin of the receptors is an adult in good health.

The chain joins TRBV19 to TRBJ1-1; maybe TRBD1 (5 bases). Germline assignment: CDR1 LNHDA and CDR2 SQIVND (reference sequence). Between the trimmed V and J ends, which lost 4 bases and 1 base, there was a span of 10 bases. The CDR3 totals 14 residues. CDR3 sequence: CASSTGGENTEAFF. CDR3 DNA sequence: TGTGCCAGTAGTACGGGGGGGGAGAACACTGAAGCTTTCTTT.

The V and J genes are TRBV24-1 and TRBJ2-4, with D maybe TRBD2 (7 bases). V lost 12 bases and J 7 bases, leaving 12 bases between the germline ends. The CDR3 runs 11 residues. CDR1 is KGHDR and CDR2 is SFDVKD in the germline V gene. DNA of the CDR3: TGTGCCGGCGGGGGCGAGAACATTCAGTACTTC. This translates into CAGGGENIQYF.

The CDR3 protein is CASSLVPSGGEETQYF. CDR3 nucleotide sequence: TGCGCCAGCAGCTTGGTCCCTAGCGGGGGGGAAGAGACCCAGTACTTC. The rearrangement links TRBV5-1 to TRBJ2-5; 12 bases are a match to TRBD2. After removal of 0 bases from V and 3 bases from J, the junction contained 3 bases not matched to a gene. The length of the CDR3 is 16 residues. The germline gives CDR1 SGHRS, CDR2 YFSETQ.

The chain joins TRBV14 to TRBJ1-1; D uncertain. V was shortened by 4 bases and J by 5 bases, with 11 bases between the two germline ends. Per germline, CDR1 SGHDN and CDR2 FVKESK. CDR3 length equals 13 residues. This CDR3 reads CASSLGLRTEAFF. The CDR3, as DNA: TGTGCCAGCAGCCTGGGGTTGAGGACTGAAGCTTTCTTT.

Only one count was recorded for this clone. The rearrangement uses TRBV3-1 (or the pseudogene TRBV3-2) and TRBJ1-2; no firm D call. This CDR3 spans 12 amino acids. V shed 2 bases and J shed 6 bases, with 7 bases lying between them. In germline, CDR1 is LGHDT, CDR2 YNNKEL (reference sequence). The CDR3 region is CASSQSTDGYTF. The DNA of the CDR3 is TGTGCCAGCAGCCAATCGACGGATGGCTACACCTTC.

V and J are TRBV6-5 and TRBJ1-1, with 8 nucleotides matching TRBD1. J lost 2 bases, V lost 6 bases, and 2 bases had no gene match. The CDR3 totals 13 residues. From germline, CDR1 is MNHEY and CDR2 SVGAGI. CDR3 amino acids: CASRGQANTEAFF. CDR3 DNA sequence: TGTGCCAGCAGGGGACAGGCAAACACTGAAGCTTTCTTT.

CDR3 protein: CASSLRTPYLGEQFF. The CDR3 DNA reads TGTGCCAGCAGCTTAAGGACACCATACCTGGGTGAGCAGTTCTTC. The chain uses TRBV5-4 and TRBJ2-1, with D perhaps matching TRBD1 (5 bases). This CDR3 comprises 15 residues. Per germline, CDR1 SGHNT and CDR2 YYREEE (reference sequence). Trimming removed 2 bases from V and 9 bases from J, with 18 bases in between.

This clone appeared a single time. The chain links TRBV4-3 to TRBJ1-2; no firm D call. Trimming took 3 bases from V and 7 from J, leaving 12 bases between them. CDR1 LGHNA and CDR2 YSLEER come from the germline V gene. The CDR3 has 13 amino acids. The CDR3 spells CASSHESLVGYTF. The CDR3 nucleotides read TGCGCCAGCAGCCACGAGTCACTTGTTGGCTACACCTTC.

The chain recombines TRBV10-2 with TRBJ1-2; D remains unclear. This CDR3 contains 13 residues. Germline CDR1 reads WSHSY; CDR2 reads SAAADI. V lost 2 bases and J lost 1, with 5 bases in between. As DNA, the CDR3 is TGCGCCAGCAGTGAGCTCCTTAACTATGGCTACACCTTC. Translated, it gives CASSELLNYGYTF.

This rearrangement joins TRBV30 to TRBJ1-1, with D maybe TRBD1 (5 bases). There are 13 residues in the CDR3. V lost 4 bases and J 1 base, leaving 10 bases between the germline ends. Germline CDR1 GTSNPN, CDR2 SVGIG (reference sequence). CDR3: CAWTRQSNTEAFF. DNA of the CDR3: TGTGCCTGGACAAGACAGTCGAACACTGAAGCTTTCTTT.

The chain recombines TRBV19 with TRBJ1-6; TRBD1 matches 7 bases. The CDR3 is made up of 13 amino acids. CDR1 and CDR2 from the germline V gene are LNHDA and SQIVND (reference sequence). The DNA for the CDR3 is TGTGCGTCCGGGGACAGCAGGAATTCACCCCTCCACTTT. Translating gives CASGDSRNSPLHF.

The sample holds one count of this clone. The chain uses TRBV3-1 (or the pseudogene TRBV3-2) and TRBJ1-2, with D tentatively TRBD1 (6 bases). Deletions cut 2 bases from V and 0 bases from J, with 10 bases between. CDR1 LGHDT and CDR2 YNNKEL come from the germline V gene (reference sequence). The CDR3 has 15 residues. CDR3 amino acids: CASSQSAGANYGYTF. CDR3 DNA: TGTGCCAGCAGCCAATCGGCAGGGGCTAACTATGGCTACACCTTC.

The rearrangement joins TRBV9 to TRBJ2-2; tentative D call: TRBD1 (5 bases). Per germline, CDR1 SGDLS and CDR2 YYNGEE. This CDR3 is built from 14 residues. Trimming left V 6 bases short and J 6 bases short, with 15 bases between. For the CDR3, the DNA is TGTGCCAGCATGGGCAGGGAAAGGTCCGGGGAGCTGTTTTTT. Protein sequence: CASMGRERSGELFF.

The rearrangement links TRBV9 to TRBJ1-1; possibly TRBD1 for D (5 bases). This CDR3 is built from 14 residues. CDR1 is SGDLS, CDR2 YYNGEE, per germline. V was trimmed by 4 bases and J by 0 bases, leaving 10 bases between them. The CDR3 reads CASSPRQLNTEAFF. In DNA form, the CDR3 reads TGTGCCAGCAGCCCCCGACAGTTGAACACTGAAGCTTTCTTT.

The V call is TRBV6-5, the J call TRBJ2-5, with 8 bases aligning to TRBD1. Germline values: CDR1 MNHEY, CDR2 SVGAGI. V dropped 4 bases and J dropped 5; count of bases not matched to a gene: 9. This CDR3 has 15 amino acids. The CDR3 region is CASSWTGLGRETQYF. The CDR3 nucleotides are TGTGCCAGCAGTTGGACAGGGCTGGGCCGCGAGACCCAGTACTTC.

The chain links TRBV3-1 (or the pseudogene TRBV3-2) to TRBJ1-3; maybe TRBD1 (5 bases). The ends were cut back, 0 bases at V and 0 bases at J, with 12 bases in the middle. The CDR3 has 17 amino acids. The germline V gene has CDR1 LGHDT and CDR2 YNNKEL (reference sequence). The CDR3, as DNA: TGTGCCAGCAGCCAAGATAGGCGGCAGGGCTCTGGAAACACCATATATTTT. Translated, it gives CASSQDRRQGSGNTIYF.

The gene calls are TRBV19 and TRBJ1-1, with D uncertain. V gave up 1 base and J gave up 0 bases, with 6 bases separating them. The germline gives CDR1 LNHDA, CDR2 SQIVND (reference sequence). This CDR3 region has 14 residues. CDR3 sequence (DNA): TGTGCCAGTAGTATAGTCGGCTTGAACACTGAAGCTTTCTTT. Protein: CASSIVGLNTEAFF.

This clone was recorded only once. This chain uses TRBV30 with TRBJ1-2, with unresolved D. In germline, CDR1 is GTSNPN, CDR2 SVGIG (reference sequence). The CDR3 runs to 8 residues. Trimming removed 7 bases from V and 10 bases from J, with 7 bases in between. DNA for the CDR3: TGTGCCTTCTCATCCTACACCTTC. This gives the protein CAFSSYTF.